These 30 T cell receptor beta chains were sequenced from one sample in a study of long-term antiretroviral therapy in people with HIV. This was the immunoSEQ v3.0 assay at survey level. Sequencing was performed with immunoSEQ multiplex PCR; in TCRdb, only in-frame clones are kept and a portion is missing. The table lists approximately 45,000 clones, 86% of them singletons. This material consisted of unsorted PBMCs, taken 0.1 years before starting antiretroviral therapy. These receptors all come from a woman in her 50s with HIV.

This clone came up a few times. The J gene is TRBJ1-2, the V gene TRBV2; TRBD1 matches at 7 bases. Unmatched junction bases numbered 13, after V lost 7 bases and J lost 8 bases. The CDR3 is made up of 14 amino acids. Germline-derived CDR1 and CDR2 are SNHLY and FYNNEI. CDR3 amino acids: CASTRLQGIEGYTF. The CDR3 DNA sequence: TGTGCCAGCACCCGCCTACAGGGGATTGAGGGCTACACCTTC.

The gene calls are TRBV14 and TRBJ1-2; the D gene is possibly TRBD1 (5 bases). The CDR3 covers 12 residues. CDR1 and CDR2 from the germline V gene are SGHDN and FVKESK. V was pared by 0 bases and J by 9 bases, with 8 bases between. The CDR3 spells CASSQDRVRYTF. The CDR3, as DNA: TGTGCCAGCAGCCAAGACAGGGTTCGCTACACCTTC.

The chain recombines TRBV10-1 with TRBJ1-1; D is uncertain. Germline V gene sequence: CDR1 WNHNN, CDR2 SYGVQD (reference sequence). This CDR3 region has 11 residues. The V end was cut by 3 bases, the J end by 10 bases, with 9 bases between. The CDR3 DNA reads TGCGCCAGCAGTGATGGAGTTTCAGCTTTCTTT. It translates to CASSDGVSAFF.

The chain combines TRBV5-1 with TRBJ2-1; 12 bases line up with TRBD2. Unmatched junction bases numbered 7, after V lost 4 bases and J lost 8 bases. The germline V gene encodes CDR1 SGHRS and CDR2 YFSETQ. The CDR3 covers 15 residues. The CDR3 DNA reads TGCGCCAGCAGCGTCTGGACTAGCGGGATAGATGAGCAGTTCTTC. It specifies CASSVWTSGIDEQFF.

CDR3 residues: CASSFGRTEGRGYGYTF. The CDR3, as DNA: TGTGCCAGCAGCTTTGGACGGACCGAAGGGAGGGGATATGGCTACACCTTC. The V call is TRBV7-9, the J call TRBJ1-2, with D possibly matching TRBD1 (5 bases). In germline, CDR1 is SEHNR, CDR2 FQNEAQ (reference sequence). The CDR3 covers 17 residues. Trimming removed 3 bases at V and 5 bases at J, with 22 bases between.

This clone was recorded only once. This chain uses TRBV21-1 with TRBJ2-7. TRBV21-1 is a pseudogene locus. The CDR3 spans 19 residues. The CDR3 protein is CASSKAVRAVRGRARDEYF. The DNA for the CDR3 is TGTGCCAGCAGCAAGGCCGTACGAGCAGTAAGGGGCCGAGCCAGGGACGAGTACTTC.

The chain joins TRBV7-9 to TRBJ2-7, with D unresolved. Germline lookup yields CDR1 SEHNR and CDR2 FQNEAQ (reference sequence). With 5 bases removed from V and 2 bases from J, the gap between germline ends came to 7 bases. This CDR3 contains 12 residues. This CDR3 reads CASSALAYEQYF. The CDR3 coding sequence is TGTGCCAGCAGCGCGTTAGCCTACGAGCAGTACTTC.

The chain uses TRBV5-6 and TRBJ2-6; D remains unclear. This CDR3 has 16 residues. CDR1 is SGHDT, CDR2 YYEEEE, per germline. Trimming took 0 bases from V and 0 from J, leaving 7 bases between them. The CDR3 protein is CASSLDTSSGANVLTF. In DNA form, the CDR3 reads TGTGCCAGCAGCTTGGACACCTCCTCTGGGGCCAACGTCCTGACTTTC.

V is TRBV18 and J is TRBJ1-1; 9 positions match TRBD1. V was clipped by 3 bases and J by 11 bases; unmatched bases: 7. The CDR3 totals 13 residues. Germline lookup yields CDR1 KGHSH and CDR2 LQKENI. This CDR3 reads CASSPRDREFAFF. The CDR3 DNA reads as TGTGCCAGCTCACCCCGGGACAGGGAATTCGCTTTCTTT.

This chain uses TRBV7-9 with TRBJ2-5; 8 bases line up with TRBD1. After removal of 3 bases from V and 5 bases from J, the junction contained 8 bases not matched to a gene. Germline CDR1 reads SEHNR; CDR2 reads FQNEAQ (reference sequence). The CDR3 consists of 15 residues. CDR3 in amino acids: CASSLGRGQVETQYF. The CDR3 DNA is TGTGCCAGCAGCTTGGGCAGGGGGCAAGTGGAGACCCAGTACTTC.

This clone was picked up one time. The J gene is TRBJ1-2, the V gene TRBV9; D unresolved. CDR1 SGDLS and CDR2 YYNGEE come from the germline V gene. V shed 3 bases and J shed 2 bases, with 8 bases lying between them. The CDR3 totals 13 residues. CDR3 loop: CASSGETNYGYTF. The CDR3 DNA is TGTGCCAGCAGCGGGGAAACCAACTATGGCTACACCTTC.

The chain employs TRBV18 and TRBJ2-6, with D perhaps matching TRBD1 (6 bases). Germline values: CDR1 KGHSH, CDR2 LQKENI. Trimming took off 6 bases at V and 4 bases at J, with 13 bases between the two ends. The CDR3 contains 15 residues. The DNA of the CDR3 is TGTGCCAGCTCGCAGGGGAATGCAGGGGCCAACGTCCTGACTTTC. It specifies CASSQGNAGANVLTF.

This sequence joins TRBV5-1 and TRBJ1-2; a possible D gene is TRBD1 (5 bases). Germline lookup yields CDR1 SGHRS and CDR2 YFSETQ. This CDR3 is 15 amino acids long. The ends were cut back, 9 bases at V and 1 base at J, with 19 bases in the middle. The CDR3: CAISHRSLGNYGYTF. The CDR3, as DNA: TGCGCCATCAGTCACAGGAGTTTGGGTAACTATGGCTACACCTTC.

CDR3 loop: CASSPTDRNTEAFF. The CDR3 DNA sequence: TGTGCCAGCAGCCCTACCGACAGGAACACTGAAGCTTTCTTT. The chain is built from TRBV13 and TRBJ1-1; D possibly corresponds to TRBD1 (5 bases). The CDR3 length is 14 residues. CDR1 is PRHDT, CDR2 FYEKMQ, per germline (reference sequence). V was trimmed by 5 bases and J by 1 base, leaving 11 bases between them. The full variable domain, completed using reference TRBV13 and TRBJ1-1, is AAGVIQSPRHLIKEKRETATLKCYPIPRHDTVYWYQQGPGQDPQFLISFYEKMQSDKGSIPDRFSAQQFSDYHSELNMSSLELGDSALYFCASSPTDRNTEAFFGQGTRLTVV.

V and J are TRBV27 and TRBJ2-7, with TRBD2 matching over 9 bases. This CDR3 has 15 residues. Germline V gene lookup returns CDR1 MNHEY and CDR2 SMNVEV (reference sequence). The trim removed 6 bases at V and 0 bases at J, leaving 6 bases unmatched. DNA of the CDR3: TGTGCCAGCAGAGATTTAGCGGGGGCCTCCTACGAGCAGTACTTC. Amino acid sequence: CASRDLAGASYEQYF.

The J gene is TRBJ2-2, the V gene TRBV21-1. TRBV21-1 is shown as a pseudogene. The CDR3 sequence is 14 residues long. DNA for the CDR3: TGTGCCAGCAGCAAAGTGGGGAACACCGGGGAGCTGTTTTTT. The encoded protein is CASSKVGNTGELFF.

V gene TRBV6-6 combines with J gene TRBJ2-3, with 11 bases aligning to TRBD2. CDR3 length: 15 amino acids. CDR1 is MNHNY, CDR2 SVGAGI, per germline (reference sequence). The V segment lost 7 bases and the J segment 2 bases; nucleotides outside the gene matches: 5. The CDR3, as DNA: TGTGCCAGCACCTCTAGCGGGGGGACCACAGATACGCAGTATTTT. It encodes CASTSSGGTTDTQYF.

The V gene is TRBV11-3, the J gene TRBJ2-5; perhaps TRBD1 as D (6 bases). The CDR3 loop spans 15 amino acids. CDR1 is SGHNT and CDR2 is YENEEA in the germline V gene. The V gene lost 5 bases and the J gene lost 5 bases, with 18 bases spanning the gap. The CDR3, as DNA: TGTGCCAGCAGCCCCCAGGGGCCTCTCTGGGAGACCCAGTACTTC. This codes for CASSPQGPLWETQYF.

This rearrangement joins TRBV7-3 to TRBJ2-1, with TRBD2 identical over 9 bases. Germline values: CDR1 SGHTA, CDR2 FQGTGA. V was pared by 2 bases and J by 4 bases, with 3 bases of the junction left unmatched. This CDR3 has 15 residues. The CDR3 DNA sequence: TGTGCCAGCAGCTTAGCGGGGGGGAATTACAATGAGCAGTTCTTC. Its translation: CASSLAGGNYNEQFF.

V and J are TRBV12-5 and TRBJ2-2; D call uncertain. Germline V lookup: CDR1 LGHNT, CDR2 FRNRAP. Trimming removed 5 bases at V and 7 bases at J, with 11 bases between. The CDR3 is 13 residues long. The CDR3 sequence: CASGPTVNGELFF. In DNA form, the CDR3 reads TGTGCTAGTGGTCCGACGGTCAACGGGGAGCTGTTTTTT.

The CDR3 sequence: CASSRTGWGRETQYF. The CDR3 DNA sequence: TGTGCCAGCAGCAGAACAGGCTGGGGGAGAGAGACCCAGTACTTC. The chain employs TRBV6-5 and TRBJ2-5; D might be TRBD1 or TRBD2, each matching 5 bases. CDR3 length: 15 amino acids. Between the trimmed V and J ends, which lost 6 bases and 4 bases, there was a span of 18 bases. The germline gives CDR1 MNHEY, CDR2 SVGAGI.

CDR3 in DNA: TGCAGCGTTGAAGTCCCCAGGGGGGCTTTCTTT. Amino acid sequence: CSVEVPRGAFF. This sequence joins TRBV29-1 and TRBJ1-1; 7 positions match TRBD1. CDR3 length: 11 residues. J lost 11 bases, V lost 1 base, and 4 bases had no gene match. Per germline, CDR1 SQVTM and CDR2 ANQGSEA.

This chain connects TRBV7-8 to TRBJ2-7; perhaps TRBD2 as D (6 bases). There are 15 residues in the CDR3. Trimming removed 1 base at V and 6 bases at J, with 16 bases between. Germline loops: CDR1 SGHVS, CDR2 FQNEAQ. This CDR3 is CASSLGRGLRTEQYF. The CDR3 DNA sequence: TGTGCCAGCAGCTTAGGGCGGGGCCTCAGGACCGAGCAGTACTTC.

The chain combines TRBV5-5 with TRBJ1-4; D is uncertain. The V end was cut by 2 bases, the J end by 8 bases, with 13 bases between. CDR1 and CDR2 (germline): SGHKS, YYEKEE (reference sequence). This CDR3 has 14 residues. This CDR3 is CASSLPRTEEKLFF. The CDR3 DNA reads TGTGCCAGCAGCTTACCCAGGACCGAAGAAAAACTGTTTTTT.

This clone was found a few times. This chain joins TRBV7-8 and TRBJ1-6; D gene unclear. Germline-derived CDR1 and CDR2 are SGHVS and FQNEAQ. The CDR3 extends over 13 amino acids. Trimming took off 5 bases at V and 6 bases at J, with 8 bases between the two ends. For the CDR3, the DNA is TGTGCCAGCAGCCCGGCCCGTAATTCACCCCTCCACTTT. This gives the protein CASSPARNSPLHF.

The chain employs TRBV5-6 and TRBJ1-2, with 9 nucleotides matching TRBD1. With V trimmed by 0 bases and J by 2 bases, 2 bases remained unmatched. The CDR3 has 15 residues. The V gene's germline CDR1 is SGHDT and CDR2 YYEEEE. CDR3 protein: CASSLGTGANYGYTF. In DNA, the CDR3 is TGTGCCAGCAGCTTGGGGACAGGGGCAAACTATGGCTACACCTTC.

The chain has TRBV19 and TRBJ1-2; D is undetermined. The germline CDR1 and CDR2 sequences are LNHDA and SQIVND (reference sequence). The ends were cut back, 7 bases at V and 7 bases at J, with 16 bases in the middle. CDR3 size: 13 residues. The CDR3 loop is CASMGDRGGGYTF. The CDR3, as DNA: TGTGCCAGTATGGGAGACCGGGGAGGTGGCTACACCTTC.

CDR3 sequence reads: CASSLRGARMNTEAFF. The CDR3 DNA is TGTGCCAGCAGCTTGAGAGGGGCTCGCATGAACACTGAAGCTTTCTTT. V and J are TRBV5-4 and TRBJ1-1, with TRBD1 as a possible D gene (5 bases). Between the trimmed V and J ends, which lost 1 base and 0 bases, there was a span of 13 bases. The germline CDR1 and CDR2 sequences are SGHNT and YYREEE (reference sequence). This CDR3 is 16 amino acids long.

In its sample, this clone was seen a few times. The chain carries TRBV6-6 and TRBJ1-1; D uncertain. The V gene lost 10 bases and the J gene lost 1 base, with 13 bases spanning the gap. Germline-derived CDR1 and CDR2 are MNHNY and SVGAGI (reference sequence). The CDR3 has 13 amino acids. The CDR3 region has the DNA TGTGCCACCATCCCGTTGGGGAACACTGAAGCTTTCTTT. It codes for CATIPLGNTEAFF.

The genes are TRBV29-1 and TRBJ2-7; no reliable D call. V lost 6 bases and J 0 bases, leaving 27 bases between the germline ends. The CDR3 sequence is 18 residues long. Germline lookup yields CDR1 SQVTM and CDR2 ANQGSEA. As DNA, the CDR3 is TGCAGCGTCGAAATCCCACTTGGGGAATTGGGCCCCTCCTACGAGCAGTACTTC. Translated: CSVEIPLGELGPSYEQYF.